The present TCR beta chain was sequenced within a study of blood T cell repertoires in COVID-19. Overall study context: Both acute and convalescent COVID-19 samples were obtained from the United States, Italy and Spain.

This CDR3 is built from 16 residues. Per germline, CDR1 SEHNR and CDR2 FQNEAQ (reference sequence). Germline trimming cut 6 bases from V and 2 bases from J; bases unmatched to any gene: 11. The method was immunoSEQ multiplex PCR; TCRdb's version includes in-frame clones alone and lacks a portion of them. The repertoire holds approximately 290,000 clones, with 70% to 90% as singletons. Individuals drawn from about 26 US areas were about 18 to 89 years old. This clonotype was obtained from a woman in her 30s who had recovered from COVID-19. The chain carries TRBV7-9 and TRBJ2-7, with 9 bases fitting TRBD1. The sequenced sample was PBMCs or T cells enriched from blood (not recorded which). The CDR3 here is CASSYQPGQGAYEQYF. The CDR3 coding sequence is TGTGCCAGCAGTTACCAGCCGGGACAGGGAGCCTACGAGCAGTACTTC.